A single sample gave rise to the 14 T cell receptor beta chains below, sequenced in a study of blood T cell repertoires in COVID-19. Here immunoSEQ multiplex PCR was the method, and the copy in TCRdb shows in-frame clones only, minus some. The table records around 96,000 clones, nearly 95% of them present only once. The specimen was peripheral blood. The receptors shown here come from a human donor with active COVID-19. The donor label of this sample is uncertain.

The CDR3 DNA sequence: TGTGCCAGCAGCCTCCTTGGGGCAAAAGCTTTCTTT. Translated: CASSLLGAKAFF. This chain uses TRBV11-2 with TRBJ1-1, with a possible D match to TRBD1 (5 bases). Germline V gives CDR1 SGHAT, CDR2 FQNNGV. This CDR3 region has 12 residues. V was pared by 5 bases and J by 9 bases, with 13 bases between.

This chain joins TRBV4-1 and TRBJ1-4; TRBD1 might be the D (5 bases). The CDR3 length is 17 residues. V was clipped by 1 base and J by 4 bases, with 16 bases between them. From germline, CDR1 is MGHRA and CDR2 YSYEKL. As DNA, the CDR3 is TGCGCCAGCAGCCAAGGGGGCAGGGTACGAAATAATGAAAAACTGTTTTTT. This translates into CASSQGGRVRNNEKLFF.

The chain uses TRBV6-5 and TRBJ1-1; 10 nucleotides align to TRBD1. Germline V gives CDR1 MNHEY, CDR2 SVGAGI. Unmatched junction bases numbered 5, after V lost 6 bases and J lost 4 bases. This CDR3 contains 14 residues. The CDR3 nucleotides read TGTGCCAGCAGCGACGACAGGGGGCTCACTGAAGCTTTCTTT. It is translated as CASSDDRGLTEAFF.

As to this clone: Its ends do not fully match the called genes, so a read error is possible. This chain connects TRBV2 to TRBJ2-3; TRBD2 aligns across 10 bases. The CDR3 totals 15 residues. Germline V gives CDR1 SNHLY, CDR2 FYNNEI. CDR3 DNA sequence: TGTGCCAGCAGCGAAGGGACTAGCGCCGGAGATACGCAGTATTTT. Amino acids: CASSEGTSAGDTQYF. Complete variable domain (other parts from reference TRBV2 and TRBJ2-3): EPEVTQTPSHQVTQMGQEVILRCVPISNHLYFYWYRQILGQKVEFLVSFYNNEISEKSEIFDDQFSVERPDGSNFTLKIRSTKLEDSAMYFCASSEGTSAGDTQYFGPGTRLTVL.

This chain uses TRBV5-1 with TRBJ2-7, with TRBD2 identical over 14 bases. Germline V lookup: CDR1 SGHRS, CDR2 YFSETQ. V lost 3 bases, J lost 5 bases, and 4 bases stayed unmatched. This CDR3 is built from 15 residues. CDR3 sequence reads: CASSSGTSGSHEQYF. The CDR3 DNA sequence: TGCGCCAGCAGCTCAGGGACTAGCGGGAGCCACGAGCAGTACTTC.

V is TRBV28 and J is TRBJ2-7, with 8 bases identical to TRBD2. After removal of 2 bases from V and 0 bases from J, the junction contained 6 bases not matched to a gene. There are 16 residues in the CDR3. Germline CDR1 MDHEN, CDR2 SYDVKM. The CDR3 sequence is CASSLSGGGSSYEQYF. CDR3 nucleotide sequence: TGTGCCAGCAGTTTAAGTGGCGGGGGGTCCTCCTACGAGCAGTACTTC.

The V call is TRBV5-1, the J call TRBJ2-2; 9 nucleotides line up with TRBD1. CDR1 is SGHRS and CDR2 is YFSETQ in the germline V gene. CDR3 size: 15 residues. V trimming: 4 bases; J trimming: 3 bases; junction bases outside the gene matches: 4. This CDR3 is CASSTGTGYTGELFF. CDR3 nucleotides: TGCGCCAGCAGCACCGGGACAGGGTACACCGGGGAGCTGTTTTTT. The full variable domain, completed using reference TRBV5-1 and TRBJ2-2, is KAGVTQTPRYLIKTRGQQVTLSCSPISGHRSVSWYQQTPGQGLQFLFEYFSETQRNKGNFPGRFSGRQFSNSRSEMNVSTLELGDSALYLCASSTGTGYTGELFFGEGSRLTVL.

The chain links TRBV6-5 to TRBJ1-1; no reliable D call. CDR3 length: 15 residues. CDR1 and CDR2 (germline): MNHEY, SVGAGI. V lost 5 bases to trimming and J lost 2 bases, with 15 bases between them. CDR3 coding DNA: TGTGCCAGCAGTCTACAGAGCGGTTTTAACACTGAAGCTTTCTTT. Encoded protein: CASSLQSGFNTEAFF.

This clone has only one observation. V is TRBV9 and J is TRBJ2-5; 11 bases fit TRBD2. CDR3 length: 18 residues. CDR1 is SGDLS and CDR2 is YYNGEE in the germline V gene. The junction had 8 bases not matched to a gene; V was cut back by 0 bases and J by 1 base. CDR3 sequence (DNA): TGTGCCAGCAGCGTAGCGGCTAGCGGGAGGACTTCCCAAGAGACCCAGTACTTC. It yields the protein CASSVAASGRTSQETQYF.

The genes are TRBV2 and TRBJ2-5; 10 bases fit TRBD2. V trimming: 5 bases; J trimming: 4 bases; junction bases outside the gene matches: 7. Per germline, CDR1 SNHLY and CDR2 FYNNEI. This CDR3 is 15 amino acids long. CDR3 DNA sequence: TGTGCCAGCAGTACTATAGCGGGAGGCGGAGAGACCCAGTACTTC. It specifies CASSTIAGGGETQYF.

CDR3: CASSALGTGVAGANVLTF. The CDR3 coding sequence is TGTGCCAGCAGTGCCCTAGGGACAGGGGTCGCTGGGGCCAACGTCCTGACTTTC. The chain combines TRBV6-2 or TRBV6-3 with TRBJ2-6, with 10 nucleotides matching TRBD1. The germline gives CDR1 MNHEY, CDR2 SVGEGT. CDR3 length: 18 amino acids. Trimming cost V 5 bases and J 2 bases; bases outside gene matches: 9.

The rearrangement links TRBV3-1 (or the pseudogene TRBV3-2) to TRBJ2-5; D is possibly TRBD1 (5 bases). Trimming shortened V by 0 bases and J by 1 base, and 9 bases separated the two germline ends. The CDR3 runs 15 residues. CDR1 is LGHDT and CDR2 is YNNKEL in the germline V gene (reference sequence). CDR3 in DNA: TGTGCCAGCAGCCAAGATCCACAGGTCCAAGAGACCCAGTACTTC. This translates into CASSQDPQVQETQYF.

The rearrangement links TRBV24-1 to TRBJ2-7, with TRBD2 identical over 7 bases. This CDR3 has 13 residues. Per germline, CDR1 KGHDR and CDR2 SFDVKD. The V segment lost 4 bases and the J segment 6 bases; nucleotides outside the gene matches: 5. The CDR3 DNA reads TGTGCCACCAGTGAATTGGGAGGGTTCGAGCAGTACTTC. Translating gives CATSELGGFEQYF.

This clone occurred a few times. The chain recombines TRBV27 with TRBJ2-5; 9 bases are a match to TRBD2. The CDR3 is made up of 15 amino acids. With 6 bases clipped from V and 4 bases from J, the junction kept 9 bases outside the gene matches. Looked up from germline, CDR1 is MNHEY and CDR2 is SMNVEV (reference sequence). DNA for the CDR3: TGTGCCAGCAGCCTTTCGGGCGGGGGGGTAGAGACCCAGTACTTC. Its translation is CASSLSGGGVETQYF.